One sample yielded the 7 T cell receptor beta chains listed below, sequenced in a study of blood T cell repertoires in COVID-19. The data were produced by immunoSEQ multiplex PCR, yet TCRdb's version contains in-frame clones alone and is incomplete. The sample includes 310,000 or so clones, roughly 90% seen only once; the top ten take more than 3%. Sequenced material: peripheral blood. Receptor source: a woman in her 50s with active or convalescent COVID-19.

The rearrangement links TRBV27 to TRBJ2-5; D not resolved. The CDR3 runs 13 residues. V gave up 2 bases and J gave up 2 bases, with 6 bases separating them. Germline V gene data show CDR1 as MNHEY and CDR2 as SMNVEV (reference sequence). The CDR3 here is CASSLATQETQYF. CDR3 nucleotides: TGTGCCAGCAGTTTAGCCACTCAAGAGACCCAGTACTTC.

This clone was detected once. The V and J genes are TRBV2 and TRBJ2-5; D may be TRBD2 (5 bases). Between the trimmed V and J ends, which lost 9 bases and 4 bases, there was a span of 21 bases. Germline V CDR1 and CDR2: SNHLY, FYNNEI. This CDR3 contains 15 residues. The CDR3 reads CASNGAALKVETQYF. The CDR3, as DNA: TGTGCCAGTAACGGAGCGGCTCTAAAGGTAGAGACCCAGTACTTC.

The table lists this clone with a count of one. The chain couples TRBV6-4 to TRBJ2-1, with TRBD2 identical over 11 bases. The CDR3 contains 16 residues. CDR1 and CDR2 from the germline V gene are MRHNA and SNTAGT. J was trimmed by 9 bases and V by 6 bases; bases with no gene match: 13. CDR3 coding DNA: TGTGCCAGCAGCCGTGACCGGCTAGCGGGAGGTGGTGAGCAGTTCTTC. Translated: CASSRDRLAGGGEQFF.

The chain carries TRBV3-1 (or the pseudogene TRBV3-2) and TRBJ1-3; D remains unclear. Trimming cost V 5 bases and J 0 bases, with 8 bases left between them. The CDR3 sequence is 14 residues long. Germline V CDR1 and CDR2: LGHDT, YNNKEL (reference sequence). As DNA, the CDR3 is TGTGCCAGCAGCGCCCTAAGCTCTGGAAACACCATATATTTT. This encodes CASSALSSGNTIYF.

The chain uses TRBV10-3 and TRBJ2-7; 10 nucleotides match TRBD1. Germline V gene lookup returns CDR1 ENHRY and CDR2 SYGVKD. J was trimmed by 4 bases and V by 4 bases; bases with no gene match: 7. This CDR3 has 15 amino acids. This CDR3 reads CAISAGGTGEYEQYF. CDR3 DNA: TGTGCCATCAGTGCAGGAGGGACAGGGGAGTACGAGCAGTACTTC.

This clone has just one count. The chain is built from TRBV9 and TRBJ1-1; D may be TRBD1 (5 bases). This CDR3 is built from 17 residues. Trimming took 3 bases from V and 2 from J, leaving 20 bases between them. Germline V lookup: CDR1 SGDLS, CDR2 YYNGEE. The CDR3 DNA reads TGTGCCAGCAGCGACGCCATAGGGGCAGGGCGAAACACTGAAGCTTTCTTT. Translation gives CASSDAIGAGRNTEAFF.

As DNA, the CDR3 is TGTGCCAGTAGTACCGGTGGCCCCAGGTACACTGAAGCTTTCTTT. It yields the protein CASSTGGPRYTEAFF. V usage is TRBV19 and J usage is TRBJ1-1; D gene uncertain. The germline V and J ends were trimmed by 4 bases and 3 bases, with 15 bases remaining between them. The CDR3 is made up of 15 amino acids. Per the germline V gene, CDR1 is LNHDA and CDR2 is SQIVND (reference sequence).